Presented here are 5 T cell receptor beta chains from one specimen sequenced in a study of long-term antiretroviral therapy in people with HIV. Running of the v3.0 immunoSEQ assay took place at survey level. Repertoires were generated with immunoSEQ multiplex PCR, while TCRdb's copy carries only in-frame clones and drops some. Among fewer than 10,000 clones listed, roughly 84% were seen once. Sequenced material: unsorted PBMCs, taken 0.3 years before starting antiretroviral therapy. The source of these receptors is a man aged 30 to 39 with HIV.

This clone was observed a few times. The chain employs TRBV27 and TRBJ2-5; D is uncertain. There are 14 residues in the CDR3. Trimming removed 3 bases from V and 0 bases from J, with 8 bases in between. Germline-derived CDR1 and CDR2 are MNHEY and SMNVEV (reference sequence). CDR3 sequence (DNA): TGTGCCAGCAGTTTTCAAGCGTACCAAGAGACCCAGTACTTC. Translated, it gives CASSFQAYQETQYF.

The table lists this clone with a count of one. The chain links TRBV13 to TRBJ2-1; D is perhaps TRBD1 (6 bases). CDR3 length: 16 residues. Germline V gene sequence: CDR1 PRHDT, CDR2 FYEKMQ (reference sequence). Trimming removed 6 bases at V and 2 bases at J, with 17 bases between. CDR3 coding DNA: TGTGCCAGCAGTTTGTCAAGGGACAACACCTACAATGAGCAGTTCTTC. Protein sequence: CASSLSRDNTYNEQFF.

The chain links TRBV27 to TRBJ2-7; D is perhaps TRBD2 (6 bases). V lost 0 bases to trimming and J lost 1 base, with 10 bases between them. Germline CDR1 MNHEY, CDR2 SMNVEV (reference sequence). This CDR3 spans 15 amino acids. The CDR3 DNA reads TGTGCCAGCAGTTTATCGCGGGGACCTTCCTACGAGCAGTACTTC. Translation gives CASSLSRGPSYEQYF.

In its sample, this clone was seen a few times. Other DNA sequences in this sample translate to the same CDR3. The chain joins TRBV9 to TRBJ2-1, with 8 bases identical to TRBD1. Germline lookup yields CDR1 SGDLS and CDR2 YYNGEE. Germline trimming cut 4 bases from V and 8 bases from J; bases unmatched to any gene: 8. This CDR3 contains 14 residues. The CDR3 loop reads CASSFSGGVDEQFF. Here the CDR3 DNA reads TGTGCCAGCAGCTTCTCAGGGGGCGTGGATGAGCAGTTCTTC.

The chain links TRBV7-9 to TRBJ2-7, with D perhaps matching TRBD1 (5 bases). The CDR3 consists of 14 residues. The germline V gene has CDR1 SEHNR and CDR2 FQNEAQ (reference sequence). Trimming stripped 10 bases from V and 1 base from J, with 17 bases between. The CDR3 spells CATEEPRGSYEQYF. CDR3 coding DNA: TGTGCCACCGAGGAGCCAAGGGGATCCTACGAGCAGTACTTC. The full variable domain, completed using reference TRBV7-9 and TRBJ2-7, is DTGVSQNPRHKITKRGQNVTFRCDPISEHNRLYWYRQTLGQGPEFLTYFQNEAQLEKSRLLSDRFSAERPKGSFSTLEIQRTEQGDSAMYLCATEEPRGSYEQYFGPGTRLTVT.